Listed below are T cell receptor beta chains from one sample, sequenced in a study of T cell changes during pregnancy in multiple sclerosis. Assay used: immunoSEQ multiplex PCR; TCRdb lists only in-frame clones, some missing. The repertoire holds about 51,000 clones, approximately 94% seen once, with less than 0.65% in the top ten. The source was CD4+ T cells from peripheral blood mononuclear cells, collected in the second trimester of pregnancy. The origin of the receptors is a female donor with multiple sclerosis, enrolled in a pregnancy study. Each CDR3 is given with its conserved first and last residue. The order of the fields is V gene, J gene, clone size, D gene, CDR3 protein, CDR3 DNA. The D gene is left open where the match is weak. Some rows mark clone size as missing; the rest say once, few, many or name a class of expanded clone.

V gene: TRBV2
J gene: TRBJ1-5
clone size: once
D gene: TRBD1
CDR3 protein: CASSDDRGYQPQHF
CDR3 DNA: TGTGCCAGCAGTGATGACAGGGGGTATCAGCCCCAGCATTTT

V gene: TRBV2
J gene: TRBJ1-5
clone size: -
D gene: -
CDR3 protein: CASSEVQSNQPQHF
CDR3 DNA: TGTGCCAGCAGTGAAGTGCAGTCCAATCAGCCCCAGCATTTT

V gene: TRBV4-2
J gene: TRBJ1-1
clone size: -
D gene: TRBD1
CDR3 protein: CASSQLLTGINTEAFF
CDR3 DNA: TGTGCCAGCAGCCAGCTCCTGACAGGGATCAACACTGAAGCTTTCTTT

V gene: TRBV6-4
J gene: TRBJ1-2
clone size: -
D gene: TRBD1
CDR3 protein: CASSATGGYYGYTF
CDR3 DNA: TGTGCCAGCAGTGCTACAGGGGGCTACTATGGCTACACCTTC

V gene: TRBV7-6
J gene: TRBJ2-7
clone size: -
D gene: -
CDR3 protein: CASSLAAQGKGEQYF
CDR3 DNA: TGTGCCAGCAGCTTAGCAGCGCAGGGGAAGGGCGAGCAGTACTTC

V gene: TRBV19
J gene: TRBJ1-6
clone size: -
D gene: -
CDR3 protein: CASGVESSYNSPLHF
CDR3 DNA: TGTGCCAGCGGGGTCGAAAGCTCCTATAATTCACCCCTCCACTTT

V gene: TRBV7-3
J gene: TRBJ2-5
clone size: -
D gene: -
CDR3 protein: CASSSPAGYEGETQYF
CDR3 DNA: TGTGCCAGCAGCTCCCCGGCAGGCTACGAAGGAGAGACCCAGTACTTC

V gene: TRBV25-1
J gene: TRBJ1-4
clone size: -
D gene: -
CDR3 protein: CASSEHRVGEKLFF
CDR3 DNA: TGTGCCAGCAGTGAACACAGGGTGGGGGAAAAACTGTTTTTT

V gene: TRBV19
J gene: TRBJ1-5
clone size: -
D gene: TRBD1
CDR3 protein: CASRADQRAETGTGGVQPQHF
CDR3 DNA: TGTGCCAGTCGGGCTGATCAGAGGGCTGAAACCGGGACAGGGGGCGTTCAGCCCCAGCATTTT

V gene: TRBV9
J gene: TRBJ2-1
clone size: -
D gene: TRBD2
CDR3 protein: CAGSVALSGGALQRNEQFF
CDR3 DNA: TGTGCCGGCAGCGTAGCCCTCAGCGGGGGGGCCCTTCAACGCAATGAGCAGTTCTTC

V gene: TRBV7-2
J gene: TRBJ1-2
clone size: -
D gene: TRBD1
CDR3 protein: CASSLARQGEGYGYTF
CDR3 DNA: TGTGCCAGCAGCTTAGCGAGACAGGGGGAGGGCTATGGCTACACCTTC

V gene: TRBV9
J gene: TRBJ2-1
clone size: -
D gene: -
CDR3 protein: CASSQRGMNEQFF
CDR3 DNA: TGTGCCAGCAGTCAACGGGGTATGAATGAGCAGTTCTTC

V gene: TRBV7-2
J gene: TRBJ1-2
clone size: -
D gene: -
CDR3 protein: CASSLFGPADYGYTF
CDR3 DNA: TGTGCCAGCAGCCTTTTTGGCCCTGCCGACTATGGCTACACCTTC

V gene: TRBV10-3
J gene: TRBJ1-6
clone size: -
D gene: TRBD1
CDR3 protein: CAISEGGQYNSPLHF
CDR3 DNA: TGTGCCATCAGTGAAGGGGGACAGTATAATTCACCCCTCCACTTT

V gene: TRBV27
J gene: TRBJ1-2
clone size: -
D gene: TRBD1
CDR3 protein: CASSSGQGYGYTF
CDR3 DNA: TGTGCCAGCAGTTCGGGACAGGGCTATGGCTACACCTTC

V gene: TRBV19
J gene: TRBJ2-3
clone size: -
D gene: TRBD2
CDR3 protein: CATSRSTSGGAADTQYF
CDR3 DNA: TGTGCCACCTCCCGGTCGACTAGCGGGGGGGCAGCGGATACGCAGTATTTT

V gene: TRBV27
J gene: TRBJ1-6
clone size: -
D gene: TRBD1
CDR3 protein: CASSSPGQNSPLHF
CDR3 DNA: TGTGCCAGCAGTTCTCCGGGACAGAATTCACCCCTCCACTTT

V gene: TRBV4-3
J gene: TRBJ2-5
clone size: -
D gene: TRBD2
CDR3 protein: CASSQDRIRPSGVGETQYF
CDR3 DNA: TGCGCCAGCAGCCAAGATCGAATAAGGCCTAGCGGGGTGGGAGAGACCCAGTACTTC

V gene: TRBV6-6
J gene: TRBJ2-6
clone size: -
D gene: TRBD1
CDR3 protein: CASSSGQGTGANVLTF
CDR3 DNA: TGTGCCAGCAGTTCGGGACAGGGGACTGGGGCCAACGTCCTGACTTTC